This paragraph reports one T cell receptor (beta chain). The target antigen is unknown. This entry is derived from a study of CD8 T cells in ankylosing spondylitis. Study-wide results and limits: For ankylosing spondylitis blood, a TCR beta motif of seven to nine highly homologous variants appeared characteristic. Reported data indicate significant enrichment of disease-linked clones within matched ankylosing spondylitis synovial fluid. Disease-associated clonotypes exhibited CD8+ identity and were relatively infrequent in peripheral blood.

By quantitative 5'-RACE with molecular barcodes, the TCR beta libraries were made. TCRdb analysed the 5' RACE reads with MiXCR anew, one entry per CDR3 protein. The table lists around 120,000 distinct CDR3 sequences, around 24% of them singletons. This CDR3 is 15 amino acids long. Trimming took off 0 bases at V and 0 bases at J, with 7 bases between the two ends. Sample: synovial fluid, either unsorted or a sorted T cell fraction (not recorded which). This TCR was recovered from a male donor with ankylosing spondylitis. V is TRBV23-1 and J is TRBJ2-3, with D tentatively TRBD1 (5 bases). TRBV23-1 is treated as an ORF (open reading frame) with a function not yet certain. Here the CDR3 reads CASSQSQGSTDTQYF. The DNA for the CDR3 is TGCGCCAGCAGTCAATCGCAGGGTAGCACAGATACGCAGTATTTT.